The T cell receptor (beta chain) described here comes from a study of Ad26.COV2.S vaccination and SARS-CoV-2 variants (dated by TCRdb to the early 2020s). Concerning the study at large: Vaccine-arm donors came from COV1001, a multicentre, randomized, double-blind, placebo-controlled phase I-IIa trial of Ad26.COV2.S in healthy adults. Dosing of Ad26.COV2.S was intramuscular, at either 5x10^10 or 1x10^11 viral particles, delivered as one shot or as two shots spaced 56 days apart. TCRbeta repertoire sequencing served as the tool for gauging how specific and how broad the SARS-CoV-2-reactive T cell receptors were following Ad26.COV2.S vaccination. A total of about 30 samples were included in the TCR-sequenced set, comprising roughly 19 Ad26.COV2.S vaccine recipients, 5 placebo recipients and 8 SARS-CoV-2 convalescent individuals. Participants in the trial were split at random into five groups of five each, receiving low-dose or high-dose Ad26.COV2.S once or twice, or else placebo on both occasions. Blinding of investigators to trial group allocation was maintained during experiments and outcome assessment.

The treatment or condition label of this sample denotes: some 19 received Ad26.COV2.S at low or high dose, single or two shots; about 5 received placebo; per-sample allocation not given. Repertoires of vaccine and placebo recipients were sequenced from samples taken on day 63 after the first injection. Cohort 1b enrolled fewer than 30 adults aged 18-55 years at a single site in Boston, USA, between 29 July and 7 August 2020. As a vaccine, Ad26.COV2.S was a replication-incompetent adenovirus type 26 vector that expressed a prefusion-stabilized SARS-CoV-2 spike protein derived from the original Wuhan strain. The immunoSEQ Assay was used to sequence TCRbeta CDR3 regions. After extraction, genomic DNA underwent amplification by bias-controlled multiplex PCR, followed by high-throughput sequencing. Under the source paper's analysis protocol: To quantify the absolute abundance of every unique TCRbeta CDR3 region, sequences were collapsed and filtered. T cell fraction was estimated by normalizing TCRbeta template counts to usable DNA, which was measured by amplifying reference genes present in all nucleated cells. Repertoire TCRs were annotated as SARS-CoV-2-specific by exact matching of V gene, CDR3 amino acid sequence and J gene to a known reactive TCR set. MIRA supplied the reference SARS-CoV-2 TCR set, which was filtered for enrichment in COVID-19-positive ImmuneCODE repertoires so that public or cross-reactive TCRs were removed. Using the MIRA antigens, annotated TCRs were further analysed by specific ORF or by position within an ORF. Breadth was defined as the number of annotated unique rearrangements divided by the total number of unique productive rearrangements, and depth was defined as the summed frequency of the annotated unique rearrangements. Group comparisons of TCR breadth used two-sided Wilcoxon rank-sum tests. TCRdb retrieved this table from immuneACCESS and kept in-frame rearrangements only. Not all clones are present; in checked studies, unresolved V genes account for under half, and no reason is known for the remainder. V, J and clone size are taken as reported in that table, and D and trimming were inferred from the DNA itself. Within this sample are about 350,000 clones, with about 85% of them counted one time only. The ten largest clones represent about 3.3% of the sample.

V loses 1 base, J loses 2 bases, and the germline ends lie 21 bases apart. CDR1 LGHDT and CDR2 YNNKEL are derived from the germline V gene (reference sequence). Inclusive of the bounding cysteine and phenylalanine, the CDR3 is 18 residues long. This entry keeps only the CDR3 DNA: 54 bases, framed from base 1. This clone was found a few times. Its antigen is not yet known. Base qualities are not recorded, but no much larger clone differs from it by a single base. General findings and caveats noted by the study authors: The authors noted that total T cell responses may have been underestimated by the TCR breadth and depth analyses. The study was not powered for comparison of responses between vaccine doses or regimens. Compared with placebo recipients, Ad26.COV2.S recipients showed higher spike-specific TCR breadth (P = 0.0014). After vaccination, spike-specific CD8+ and CD4+ T cell responses were reported to show substantial breadth. Comparable non-spike TCR breadth was observed between vaccine and placebo recipients, consistent with only spike being contained in the vaccine.

The TCR comes from a person between 18 and 65 years old who received the Ad26.COV2.S COVID-19 vaccine or a placebo. The rearranged chain carries TRBV3-1 (or the pseudogene TRBV3-2) and TRBJ2-7; the D region possibly corresponds to TRBD1 (6 bases align). The sample in question was peripheral blood, obtained in a trial of Ad26.COV2.S vaccine versus placebo. The CDR3 protein: CASSQARRWDITTYEQYF. The base sequence is TGTGCCAGCAGCCAAGCCCGGCGGTGGGACATAACTACCTACGAGCAGTACTTC.